The source of this TCR beta chain is a study of shared clonotypes between healthy human individuals. Findings and limits, study-wide: On the whole, naive subsets had larger estimated richness than memory subsets had. Some naive CD4 clonotypes, 4% to 6%, turned up in common across several donors. Investigators collected only blood, and repertoires in tissues likely differ. Although depth was large, rarefaction showed that sequencing of the sorted subsets was incomplete.

Method: immunoSEQ multiplex PCR; TCRdb's copy keeps in-frame clones and lacks some. The table records roughly 770,000 clones, around 96% of them present only once. About this clone: As yet, its antigen is unknown.

V dropped 4 bases and J dropped 2; count of bases not matched to a gene: 5. The length of the CDR3 is 15 residues. Germline CDR1 PRHDT, CDR2 FYEKMQ (reference sequence). It was CD45RO-negative cells, positively selected for CCR7, that made up naive CD8 cells, with terminally differentiated effector memory CD45RA+ cells excluded. The sequenced material came from naive CD8+ T cells sorted from blood. The chain uses TRBV13 and TRBJ2-7, with TRBD1 identical over 10 bases. This clonotype was obtained from a man aged 25-45 years in good health. The CDR3 reads CASSSRGQGPYEQYF. The CDR3 DNA reads TGTGCCAGCAGCTCCAGGGGACAGGGGCCCTACGAGCAGTACTTC.